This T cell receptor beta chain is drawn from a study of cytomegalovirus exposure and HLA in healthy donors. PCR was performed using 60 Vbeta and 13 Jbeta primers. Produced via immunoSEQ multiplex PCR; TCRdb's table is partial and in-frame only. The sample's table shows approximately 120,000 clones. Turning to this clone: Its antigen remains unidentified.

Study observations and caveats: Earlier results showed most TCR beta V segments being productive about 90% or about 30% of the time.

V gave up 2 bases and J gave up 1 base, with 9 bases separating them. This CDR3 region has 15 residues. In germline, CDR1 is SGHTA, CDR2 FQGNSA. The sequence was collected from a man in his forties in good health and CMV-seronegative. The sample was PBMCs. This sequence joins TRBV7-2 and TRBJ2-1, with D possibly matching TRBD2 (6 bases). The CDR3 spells CASSLRLDSYNEQFF. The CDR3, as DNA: TGTGCCAGCAGCTTAAGACTAGATTCCTACAATGAGCAGTTCTTC.